This is a list of T cell receptor beta chains from one sample in a study of CXCR3-negative and CXCR3-positive naive CD8 T cells. TCRdb re-called the 5' RACE reads and shows each CDR3 protein once, DNA omitted. Its table lists some 40,000 distinct CDR3 sequences. The source material was memory CD8+ T cells from blood. Receptor source: a human donor in good health. Some clones in this sample may be carry-over from other donors' samples. Each CDR3 is given with its conserved first and last residue. Each record gives: J gene, clone size, V gene, CDR3 protein. Clone size, where shown, is once, few, many, or a class for clones that have expanded.

J: TRBJ2-1; size: -; V: TRBV28; CDR3: CASRHPGYDEQFF
J: TRBJ2-5; size: -; V: TRBV6-2/TRBV6-3; CDR3: CASRSGTQETQYF
J: TRBJ2-1; size: -; V: TRBV27; CDR3: CASSSYRVRSYNEQFF
J: TRBJ2-5; size: -; V: TRBV4-1; CDR3: CASSQDGVDQETQYF
J: TRBJ2-7; size: -; V: TRBV20-1; CDR3: CSASGGGDLDEQYF
J: TRBJ1-2; size: -; V: TRBV6-5; CDR3: CASSYAPEGTDGYTF
J: TRBJ2-2; size: -; V: TRBV7-3; CDR3: CASMGDTGELFF
J: TRBJ2-2; size: -; V: TRBV10-3; CDR3: CAIRQEGGLNTGELFF
J: TRBJ2-1; size: -; V: TRBV12-3/TRBV12-4; CDR3: CAVSDGSNEQFF
J: TRBJ2-2; size: -; V: TRBV15; CDR3: CATNKRANTGELFF
J: TRBJ2-1; size: -; V: TRBV6-2/TRBV6-3; CDR3: CASSYFGTNNEQFF
J: TRBJ2-5; size: -; V: TRBV7-2; CDR3: CASSLAPRQIQETQYF
J: TRBJ2-3; size: -; V: TRBV9; CDR3: CASSNGNRHTDTQYF
J: TRBJ2-5; size: -; V: TRBV7-2; CDR3: CASSLESSTDQETQYF
J: TRBJ1-1; size: -; V: TRBV5-4; CDR3: CASSLHQKTEAFF
J: TRBJ2-3; size: -; V: TRBV4-2; CDR3: CASSQVPGQGADTQYF
J: TRBJ2-3; size: -; V: TRBV7-2; CDR3: CASSGGLTDTQYF
J: TRBJ2-7; size: -; V: TRBV12-3/TRBV12-4; CDR3: CASSWSPEQRAIYEQYF
J: TRBJ1-1; size: -; V: TRBV7-6; CDR3: CASSLAGMNTEAFF
J: TRBJ1-1; size: -; V: TRBV4-3; CDR3: CASSQDFVQNTEAFF
J: TRBJ2-1; size: -; V: TRBV19; CDR3: CASKGLWSDNEQFF
J: TRBJ2-3; size: -; V: TRBV7-2; CDR3: CASSPWDTQYF
J: TRBJ2-7; size: -; V: TRBV28; CDR3: CASSLVLAGRTSSYEQYF
J: TRBJ2-1; size: -; V: TRBV20-1; CDR3: CSARDLGGPYNEQFF
J: TRBJ2-1; size: -; V: TRBV6-2/TRBV6-3; CDR3: CASSYSDIQDEQFF
J: TRBJ2-5; size: -; V: TRBV13; CDR3: CASASEGGETQYF
J: TRBJ2-1; size: -; V: TRBV29-1; CDR3: CSGQGTDPPPHNEQFF
J: TRBJ2-3; size: -; V: TRBV4-2; CDR3: CASSQERTGTDTQYF
J: TRBJ2-1; size: medium-sized; V: TRBV7-9; CDR3: CASSQSNSGGSYNEQFF
J: TRBJ2-4; size: -; V: TRBV6-2/TRBV6-3; CDR3: CASSYSRGGSRNIQYF
J: TRBJ2-5; size: -; V: TRBV27; CDR3: CASSFTGTPYQETQYF
J: TRBJ2-3; size: -; V: TRBV2; CDR3: CASSHRGLTDTQYF
J: TRBJ1-5; size: -; V: TRBV20-1; CDR3: CSARDLGRENQPQHF
J: TRBJ2-1; size: -; V: TRBV28; CDR3: CASSPTRGGGSPSGSYNEQFF